The T cell receptor beta chain described here comes from a study of T-cell memory formation after mild COVID-19. Study at large: Each donor largely had its own TCR clusters.

V lost 1 base, J lost 13 bases, and 8 bases lay in between. The CDR3 has 11 amino acids. Germline-derived CDR1 and CDR2 are LGHDT and YNNKEL (reference sequence). Ten or more counts support this clonotype. TCRdb redid the calling of the 5' RACE reads with MiXCR, one entry per CDR3 protein. This sample has around 29,000 distinct CDR3 sequences, with more than 10% found just once. The sequencing input was PBMCs or a T cell subset sorted from them (not recorded which). This rearrangement joins TRBV3-1 to TRBJ1-5; possibly TRBD1 for D (5 bases). This clonotype originated in an adult woman who had mild COVID-19 (a few samples of this study predate the infection). Cell type and time point are not known. CDR3 nucleotide sequence: TGTGCCAGCAGCCAAGGGGGCAGGCAGCATTTT. This translates into CASSQGGRQHF.